This record concerns one T cell receptor beta chain sequence. Only in-frame clones appear in the TCRdb table, and some are missing; sequencing was by immunoSEQ multiplex PCR. The sample holds tens of thousands of clones, around 80% seen once. There are 13 residues in the CDR3. Trimming cost V 5 bases and J 6 bases, with 10 bases left between them. Germline V gene sequence: CDR1 SGHTA, CDR2 FQGNSA. The data were obtained in a study of T cells in localized non-small cell lung cancer. Material: PBMCs, obtained before any cancer treatment. The source of this sequence is a man aged 35 to 70 with stage II squamous cell lung carcinoma. The chain couples TRBV7-2 to TRBJ2-2, with D unresolved. The CDR3 region is CASSTGRAGELFF. In DNA, the CDR3 is TGTGCCAGCAGCACCGGAAGAGCCGGGGAGCTGTTTTTT.